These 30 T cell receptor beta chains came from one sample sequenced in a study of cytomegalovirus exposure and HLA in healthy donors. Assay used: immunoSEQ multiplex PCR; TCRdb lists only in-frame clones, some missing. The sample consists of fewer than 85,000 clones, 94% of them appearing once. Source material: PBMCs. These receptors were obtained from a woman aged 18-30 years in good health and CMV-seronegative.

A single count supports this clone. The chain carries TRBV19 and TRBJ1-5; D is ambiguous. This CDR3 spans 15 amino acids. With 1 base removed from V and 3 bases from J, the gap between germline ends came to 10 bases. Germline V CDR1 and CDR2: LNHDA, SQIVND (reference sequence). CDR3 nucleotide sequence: TGTGCCAGTAGTATAGGGAACAGCTACAATCAGCCCCAGCATTTT. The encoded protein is CASSIGNSYNQPQHF.

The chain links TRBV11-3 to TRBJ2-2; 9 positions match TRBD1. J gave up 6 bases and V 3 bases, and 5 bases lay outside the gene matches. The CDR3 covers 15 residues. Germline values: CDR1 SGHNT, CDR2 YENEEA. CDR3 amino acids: CASSFGTGYPGELFF. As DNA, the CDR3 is TGTGCCAGCAGCTTCGGGACAGGGTACCCCGGGGAGCTGTTTTTT.

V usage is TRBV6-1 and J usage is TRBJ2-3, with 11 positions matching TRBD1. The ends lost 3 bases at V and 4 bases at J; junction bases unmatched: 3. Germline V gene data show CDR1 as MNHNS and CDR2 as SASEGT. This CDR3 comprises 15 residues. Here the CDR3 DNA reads TGTGCCAGCAGTGATGGGGACAGGGGGTCAGATACGCAGTATTTT. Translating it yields CASSDGDRGSDTQYF.

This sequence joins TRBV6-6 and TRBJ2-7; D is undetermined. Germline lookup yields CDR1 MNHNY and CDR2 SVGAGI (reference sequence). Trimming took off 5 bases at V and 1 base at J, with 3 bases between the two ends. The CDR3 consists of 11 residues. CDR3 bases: TGTGCCAGCAGTGAGTCCTACGAGCAGTACTTC. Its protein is CASSESYEQYF.

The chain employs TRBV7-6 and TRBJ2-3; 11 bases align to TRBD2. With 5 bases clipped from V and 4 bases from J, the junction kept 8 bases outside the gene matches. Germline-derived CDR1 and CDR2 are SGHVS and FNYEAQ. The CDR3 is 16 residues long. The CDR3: CASSPRVAGGADTQYF. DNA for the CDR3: TGTGCCAGCAGCCCCCGTGTAGCGGGGGGGGCAGATACGCAGTATTTT.

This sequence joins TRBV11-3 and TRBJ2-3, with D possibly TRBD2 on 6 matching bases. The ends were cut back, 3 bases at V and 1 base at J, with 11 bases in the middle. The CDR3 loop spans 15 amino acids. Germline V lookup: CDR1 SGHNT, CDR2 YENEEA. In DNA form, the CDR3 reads TGTGCCAGCAGCTTTTTTTCGGGGGGCACAGATACGCAGTATTTT. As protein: CASSFFSGGTDTQYF.

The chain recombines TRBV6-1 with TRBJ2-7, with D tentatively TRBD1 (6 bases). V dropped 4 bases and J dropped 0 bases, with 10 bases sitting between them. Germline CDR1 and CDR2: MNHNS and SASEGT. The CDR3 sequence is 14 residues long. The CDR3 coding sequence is TGTGCCAGCAGTGGAGGACAGCCCTCCTACGAGCAGTACTTC. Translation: CASSGGQPSYEQYF.

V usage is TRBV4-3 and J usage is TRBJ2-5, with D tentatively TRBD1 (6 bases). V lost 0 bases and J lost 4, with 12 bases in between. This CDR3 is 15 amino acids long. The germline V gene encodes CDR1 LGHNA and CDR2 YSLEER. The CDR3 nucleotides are TGCGCCAGCAGCCAAGATAGGGGGTGGGGAGAGACCCAGTACTTC. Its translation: CASSQDRGWGETQYF.

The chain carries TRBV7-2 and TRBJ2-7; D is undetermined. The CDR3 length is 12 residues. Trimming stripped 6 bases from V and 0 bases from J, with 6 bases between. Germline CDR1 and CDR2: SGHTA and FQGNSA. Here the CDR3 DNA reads TGTGCCAGCAGTCCATCCTCCTACGAGCAGTACTTC. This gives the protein CASSPSSYEQYF.

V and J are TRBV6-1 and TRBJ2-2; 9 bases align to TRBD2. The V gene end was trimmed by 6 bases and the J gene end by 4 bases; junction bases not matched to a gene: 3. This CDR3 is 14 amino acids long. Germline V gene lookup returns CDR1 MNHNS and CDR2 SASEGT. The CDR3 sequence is CASSRTSATGELFF. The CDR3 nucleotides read TGTGCCAGCAGCAGGACTAGCGCCACCGGGGAGCTGTTTTTT.

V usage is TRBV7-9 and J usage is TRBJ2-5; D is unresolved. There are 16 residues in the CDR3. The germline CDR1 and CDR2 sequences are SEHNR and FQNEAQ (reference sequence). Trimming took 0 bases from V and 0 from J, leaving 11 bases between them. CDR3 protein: CASSLARARNQETQYF. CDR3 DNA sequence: TGTGCCAGCAGCTTAGCGCGTGCTAGAAACCAAGAGACCCAGTACTTC.

As DNA, the CDR3 is TGTGCCTGGAAGCGGCCCCCCCTCAGTGGCTACACCTTC. It codes for CAWKRPPLSGYTF. V gene TRBV30 combines with J gene TRBJ1-2; no firm D call. The germline V gene has CDR1 GTSNPN and CDR2 SVGIG (reference sequence). The V end was cut by 4 bases, the J end by 7 bases, with 16 bases between. The CDR3 spans 13 residues.

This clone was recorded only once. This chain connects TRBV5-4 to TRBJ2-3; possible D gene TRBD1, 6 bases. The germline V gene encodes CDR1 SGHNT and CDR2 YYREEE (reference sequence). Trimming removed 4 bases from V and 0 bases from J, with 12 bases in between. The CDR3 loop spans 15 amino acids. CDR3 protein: CASSPYRESTDTQYF. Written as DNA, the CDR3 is TGTGCCAGCAGCCCGTACAGGGAAAGCACAGATACGCAGTATTTT.

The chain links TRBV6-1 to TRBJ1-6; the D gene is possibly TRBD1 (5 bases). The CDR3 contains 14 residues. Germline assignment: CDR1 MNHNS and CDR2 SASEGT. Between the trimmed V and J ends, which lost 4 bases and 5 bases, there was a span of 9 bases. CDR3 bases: TGTGCCAGCAGTGGGCGGACAAATAATTCACCCCTCCACTTT. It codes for CASSGRTNNSPLHF.

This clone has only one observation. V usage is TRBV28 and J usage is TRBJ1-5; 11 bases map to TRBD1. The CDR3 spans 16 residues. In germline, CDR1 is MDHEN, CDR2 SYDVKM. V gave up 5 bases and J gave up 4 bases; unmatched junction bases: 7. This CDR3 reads CASSPWGQGGNQPQHF. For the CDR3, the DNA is TGTGCCAGCAGTCCGTGGGGACAGGGGGGAAATCAGCCCCAGCATTTT. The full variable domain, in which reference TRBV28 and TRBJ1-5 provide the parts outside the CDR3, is DVKVTQSSRYLVKRTGEKVFLECVQDMDHENMFWYRQDPGLGLRLIYFSYDVKMKEKGDIPEGYSVSREKKERFSLILESASTNQTSMYLCASSPWGQGGNQPQHFGDGTRLSIL.

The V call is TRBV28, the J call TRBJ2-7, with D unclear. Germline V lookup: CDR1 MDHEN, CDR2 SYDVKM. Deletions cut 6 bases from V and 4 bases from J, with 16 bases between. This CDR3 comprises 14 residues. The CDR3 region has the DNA TGTGCCAGCAGAAGTGGTACAGCCCCTTACGAGCAGTACTTC. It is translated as CASRSGTAPYEQYF.

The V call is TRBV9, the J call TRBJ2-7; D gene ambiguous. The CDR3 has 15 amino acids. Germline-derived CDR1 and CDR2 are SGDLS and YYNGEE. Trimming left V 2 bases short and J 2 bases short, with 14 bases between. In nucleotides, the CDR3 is TGTGCCAGCAGCGTCGGCTCGGAGCCGACCTACGAGCAGTACTTC. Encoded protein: CASSVGSEPTYEQYF. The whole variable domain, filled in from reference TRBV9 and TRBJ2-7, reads DSGVTQTPKHLITATGQRVTLRCSPRSGDLSVYWYQQSLDQGLQFLIQYYNGEERAKGNILERFSAQQFPDLHSELNLSSLELGDSALYFCASSVGSEPTYEQYFGPGTRLTVT.

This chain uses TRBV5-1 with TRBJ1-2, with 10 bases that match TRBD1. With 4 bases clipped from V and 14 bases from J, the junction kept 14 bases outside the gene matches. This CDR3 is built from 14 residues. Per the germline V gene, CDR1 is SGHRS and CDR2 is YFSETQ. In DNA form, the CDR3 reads TGCGCCAGCAGCCCCGGACAGGGGGGGACTAAGGGAACCTTC. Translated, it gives CASSPGQGGTKGTF. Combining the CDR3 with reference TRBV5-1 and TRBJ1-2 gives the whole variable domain KAGVTQTPRYLIKTRGQQVTLSCSPISGHRSVSWYQQTPGQGLQFLFEYFSETQRNKGNFPGRFSGRQFSNSRSEMNVSTLELGDSALYLCASSPGQGGTKGTFGSGTRLTVV.

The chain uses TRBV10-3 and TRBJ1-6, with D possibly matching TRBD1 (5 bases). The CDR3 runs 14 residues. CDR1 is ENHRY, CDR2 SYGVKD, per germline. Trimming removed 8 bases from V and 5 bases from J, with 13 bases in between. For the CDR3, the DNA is TGTGCCATCCACCCAGGGTCAAATAATTCACCCCTCCACTTT. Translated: CAIHPGSNNSPLHF.

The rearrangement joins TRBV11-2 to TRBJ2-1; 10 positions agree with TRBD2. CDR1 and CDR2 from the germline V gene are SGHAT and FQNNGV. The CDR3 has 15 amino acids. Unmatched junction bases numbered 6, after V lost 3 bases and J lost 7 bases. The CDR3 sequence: CASSFVAGGGNEQFF. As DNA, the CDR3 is TGTGCCAGCAGCTTCGTAGCGGGGGGAGGGAATGAGCAGTTCTTC.

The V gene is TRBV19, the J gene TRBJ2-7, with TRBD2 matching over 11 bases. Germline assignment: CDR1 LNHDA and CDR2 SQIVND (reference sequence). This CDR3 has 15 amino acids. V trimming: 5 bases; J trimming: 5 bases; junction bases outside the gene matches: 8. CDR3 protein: CASSGRLAGQDEQYF. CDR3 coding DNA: TGTGCCAGTAGTGGCAGACTAGCGGGGCAAGACGAGCAGTACTTC.

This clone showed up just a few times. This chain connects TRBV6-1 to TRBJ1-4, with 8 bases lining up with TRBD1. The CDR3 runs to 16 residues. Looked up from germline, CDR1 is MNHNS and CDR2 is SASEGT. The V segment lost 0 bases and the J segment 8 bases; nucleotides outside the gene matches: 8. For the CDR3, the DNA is TGTGCCAGCAGTGAAGCTGGTCGGACAGGGTTCGAAAAACTGTTTTTT. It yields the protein CASSEAGRTGFEKLFF.

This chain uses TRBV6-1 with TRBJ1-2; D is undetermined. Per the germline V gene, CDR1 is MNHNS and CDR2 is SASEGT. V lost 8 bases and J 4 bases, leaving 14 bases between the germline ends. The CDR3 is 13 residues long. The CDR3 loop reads CASHLPPSYGYTF. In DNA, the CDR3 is TGTGCCAGCCATCTTCCCCCTAGCTATGGCTACACCTTC.

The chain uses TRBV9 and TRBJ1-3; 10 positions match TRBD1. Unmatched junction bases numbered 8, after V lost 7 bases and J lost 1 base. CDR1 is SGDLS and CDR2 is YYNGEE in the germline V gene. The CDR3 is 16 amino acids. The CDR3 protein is CASGVGTGVSGNTIYF. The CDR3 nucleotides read TGTGCCAGCGGTGTAGGGACAGGGGTGTCTGGAAACACCATATATTTT.

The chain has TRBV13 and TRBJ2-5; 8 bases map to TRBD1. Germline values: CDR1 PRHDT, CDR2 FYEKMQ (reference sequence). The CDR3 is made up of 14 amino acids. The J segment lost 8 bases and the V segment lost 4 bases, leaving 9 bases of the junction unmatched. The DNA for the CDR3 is TGTGCCAGCAGCTCCGGGACAGGACATTCAACCCAGTACTTC. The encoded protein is CASSSGTGHSTQYF.

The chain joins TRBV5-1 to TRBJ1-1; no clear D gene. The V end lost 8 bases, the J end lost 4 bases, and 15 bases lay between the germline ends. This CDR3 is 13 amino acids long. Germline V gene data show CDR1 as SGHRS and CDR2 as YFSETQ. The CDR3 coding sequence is TGCGCCAGTACAGCCTTGGGAGGCACTGAAGCTTTCTTT. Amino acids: CASTALGGTEAFF. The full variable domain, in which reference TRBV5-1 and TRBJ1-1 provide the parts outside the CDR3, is KAGVTQTPRYLIKTRGQQVTLSCSPISGHRSVSWYQQTPGQGLQFLFEYFSETQRNKGNFPGRFSGRQFSNSRSEMNVSTLELGDSALYLCASTALGGTEAFFGQGTRLTVV.

CDR3 DNA: TGTGCCAGCAGCGTTGACAGGGGGCGCGACTATGGCTACACCTTC. It encodes CASSVDRGRDYGYTF. The chain combines TRBV9 with TRBJ1-2; TRBD1 aligns across 10 bases. The J segment lost 3 bases and the V segment lost 2 bases, leaving 4 bases of the junction unmatched. CDR1 and CDR2 (germline): SGDLS, YYNGEE. CDR3 length: 15 amino acids.

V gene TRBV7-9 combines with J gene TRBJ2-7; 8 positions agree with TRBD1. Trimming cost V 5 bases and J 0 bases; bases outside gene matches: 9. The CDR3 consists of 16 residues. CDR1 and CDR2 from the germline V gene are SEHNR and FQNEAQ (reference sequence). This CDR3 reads CASSPPWTGSSYEQYF. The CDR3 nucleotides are TGTGCCAGCAGCCCACCCTGGACAGGGAGCTCCTACGAGCAGTACTTC.

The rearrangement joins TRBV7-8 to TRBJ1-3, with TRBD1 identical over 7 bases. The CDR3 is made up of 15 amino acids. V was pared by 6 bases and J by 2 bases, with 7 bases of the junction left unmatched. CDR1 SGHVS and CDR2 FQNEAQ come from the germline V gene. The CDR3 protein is CASSTQGIAGNTIYF. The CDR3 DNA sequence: TGTGCCAGCAGTACACAGGGGATCGCTGGAAACACCATATATTTT.

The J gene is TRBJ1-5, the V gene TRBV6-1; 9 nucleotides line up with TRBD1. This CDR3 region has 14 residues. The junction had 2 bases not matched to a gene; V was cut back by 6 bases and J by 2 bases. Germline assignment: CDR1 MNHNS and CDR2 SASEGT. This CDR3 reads CASRTGGGNQPQHF. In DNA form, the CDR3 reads TGTGCCAGCAGAACAGGGGGCGGCAATCAGCCCCAGCATTTT.